Listed below are T cell receptor beta chains from one sample, sequenced in a study of cytomegalovirus exposure and HLA in healthy donors. The repertoire was sequenced with immunoSEQ multiplex PCR; TCRdb's copy has only in-frame clones and lacks some. This sample has roughly 180,000 clones, with around 78% found just once. The sequenced material came from PBMCs. Receptor source: a woman aged 45 to 65 in good health and CMV-seropositive. CDR3s include the opening cysteine and the closing phenylalanine or tryptophan. Each record gives: V gene, J gene, clone size, D gene, CDR3 protein, CDR3 DNA. A D gene is named only where the DNA matches it firmly. Part of the rows lack a size; the others show once, few, many or a class for expanded clones.

TRBV6-5	TRBJ2-7	NA	NA	CASKQIGSEQYF	TGTGCCAGCAAACAAATAGGGAGCGAGCAGTACTTC
TRBV9	TRBJ1-2	few	TRBD1	CASSGYRGNYGYTF	TGTGCCAGCAGCGGTTACAGGGGGAACTATGGCTACACCTTC
TRBV6-8	TRBJ1-1	NA	TRBD1	CASRDREHTEAFF	TGTGCCAGCAGGGACAGGGAGCACACTGAAGCTTTCTTT
TRBV25-1	TRBJ1-3	NA	NA	CASSEYPARSGNTIYF	TGTGCCAGCAGTGAATATCCCGCCAGATCTGGAAACACCATATATTTT
TRBV5-1	TRBJ2-7	NA	TRBD1	CASSLAGTGGSYEQYF	TGCGCCAGCAGCTTGGCTGGGACAGGGGGTTCCTACGAGCAGTACTTC
TRBV18	TRBJ1-1	once	NA	CASSPPEYSEEAFF	TGTGCCAGCTCACCACCGGAGTATTCCGAGGAAGCTTTCTTT
TRBV4-1	TRBJ1-1	NA	TRBD1	CASSQLRQGNTEAFF	TGCGCCAGCAGCCAACTTCGACAGGGGAACACTGAAGCTTTCTTT
TRBV4-2	TRBJ2-7	NA	NA	CASSQDPNGDYEQYF	TGTGCCAGCAGCCAAGATCCGAACGGGGACTACGAGCAGTACTTC
TRBV5-1	TRBJ2-2	NA	NA	CASSSPPTNTGELFF	TGCGCCAGCAGCTCCCCCCCTACGAACACCGGGGAGCTGTTTTTT
TRBV15	TRBJ1-1	NA	NA	CATSQGIKTEAFF	TGTGCCACCAGCCAGGGGATAAAGACTGAAGCTTTCTTT
TRBV11-2	TRBJ1-2	once	NA	CASSSYRVDGYTF	TGTGCCAGCAGCTCCTACAGGGTAGATGGCTACACCTTC
TRBV7-3	TRBJ2-7	NA	TRBD2	CASSLRGEGEQYF	TGTGCCAGCAGCCTCCGGGGGGAGGGAGAGCAGTACTTC
TRBV5-1	TRBJ2-3	NA	TRBD1	CASCDRGGSTDTQYF	TGCGCCAGCTGCGACAGGGGGGGGAGCACAGATACGCAGTATTTT
TRBV4-2	TRBJ2-1	NA	NA	CASSSRGAAYNEQFF	TGTGCCAGCAGCTCTCGGGGGGCCGCCTACAATGAGCAGTTCTTC
TRBV30	TRBJ2-3	few	TRBD1	CAWVDRGDTQYF	TGTGCCTGGGTGGACAGGGGAGATACGCAGTATTTT
TRBV9	TRBJ1-1	NA	NA	CASSQILGRNTEAFF	TGTGCCAGCAGCCAGATACTAGGGCGGAACACTGAAGCTTTCTTT
TRBV10-3	TRBJ2-4	NA	TRBD1	CAISESLGQGKNIQYF	TGTGCCATCAGTGAGTCGTTGGGACAGGGAAAAAACATTCAGTACTTC
TRBV4-2	TRBJ1-5	NA	NA	CASSQAGRGGLGEQPQHF	TGTGCCAGCAGCCAAGCGGGGAGGGGAGGACTGGGCGAGCAGCCCCAGCATTTT
TRBV11-2	TRBJ2-4	NA	NA	CASSYGQPNIQYF	TGTGCCAGCAGCTACGGACAGCCAAACATTCAGTACTTC
TRBV27	TRBJ1-4	once	NA	CASSFGGRLNEKLFF	TGTGCCAGCAGTTTCGGAGGGAGGCTCAATGAAAAACTGTTTTTT
TRBV15	TRBJ1-1	NA	NA	CATSPGWEMNTEAFF	TGTGCCACCAGCCCGGGATGGGAGATGAACACTGAAGCTTTCTTT
TRBV30	TRBJ1-6	NA	NA	CAWRGGRNSPLHF	TGTGCCTGGAGGGGGGGGAGAAATTCACCCCTCCACTTT
TRBV27	TRBJ1-3	NA	NA	CASSLSWGEGNTIYF	TGTGCCAGCAGTTTATCTTGGGGAGAAGGAAACACCATATATTTT
TRBV18	TRBJ1-5	NA	TRBD1	CASSPGGTDNQPQHF	TGTGCCAGCTCACCAGGCGGGACAGACAATCAGCCCCAGCATTTT
TRBV5-6	TRBJ2-1	NA	NA	CASSRQITYNEQFF	TGTGCCAGCAGCAGACAGATAACCTACAATGAGCAGTTCTTC
TRBV7-7	TRBJ2-7	once	NA	CATGNGSEQYF	TGTGCCACGGGCAATGGGAGTGAGCAGTACTTC
TRBV29-1	TRBJ1-2	NA	NA	CSGSGASGYTF	TGCAGCGGGTCAGGGGCCAGCGGCTACACCTTC
TRBV29-1	TRBJ2-1	NA	TRBD2	CSVEWLADNEQFF	TGCAGCGTTGAATGGCTAGCGGACAATGAGCAGTTCTTC
TRBV19	TRBJ1-1	NA	TRBD1	CASSIRQGIKHRMTEAFF	TGTGCCAGTAGTATAAGACAGGGCATTAAACACCGAATGACTGAAGCTTTCTTT